This T cell receptor beta chain was profiled in a study of blood T cell repertoires in COVID-19. Germline V gives CDR1 SGHRS, CDR2 YFSETQ. V lost 4 bases, J lost 4 bases, and 3 bases stayed unmatched. The CDR3 spans 14 residues. Assay: immunoSEQ multiplex PCR; the TCRdb copy retains only in-frame clones and omits some. Counted here are roughly 290,000 clones, approximately 91% occurring once; the ten biggest clones make up 1.7%. Sequenced input: PBMCs or T cells enriched from blood (not recorded which). This sequence originates from a woman aged 40 to 50 who had recovered from COVID-19. The chain couples TRBV5-1 to TRBJ1-4; 8 nucleotides line up with TRBD1. As DNA, the CDR3 is TGCGCCAGCAGCGGGACAGGTTTTAATGAAAAACTGTTTTTT. Protein: CASSGTGFNEKLFF.